These 9 T cell receptor beta chains were sequenced from one sample in a study of shared clonotypes between healthy human individuals. Repertoires were generated with immunoSEQ multiplex PCR, while TCRdb's copy carries only in-frame clones and drops some. The repertoire holds millions of clones, with over 85% as singletons. Terminally differentiated effector memory CD45RA+ cells were excluded by CCR7 positive selection of CD45RO-negative cells. Sample: naive CD8+ T cells sorted from blood. The origin of the receptors is a man between 18 and 35 years old in good health.

V and J are TRBV6-6 and TRBJ1-2; 7 positions agree with TRBD1. There are 14 residues in the CDR3. J gave up 2 bases and V 6 bases, and 6 bases lay outside the gene matches. Per germline, CDR1 MNHNY and CDR2 SVGAGI (reference sequence). The CDR3 DNA is TGTGCCAGCAGCCCAACAGGGGCAAACTATGGCTACACCTTC. Its protein is CASSPTGANYGYTF.

This clone was detected only once. CDR3 sequence (DNA): TGTGCCAGCAGCGTGCAGGGGGATCTGGAGACCCAGTACTTC. Its translation is CASSVQGDLETQYF. This rearrangement joins TRBV9 to TRBJ2-5, with TRBD1 identical over 7 bases. J was trimmed by 5 bases and V by 2 bases; bases with no gene match: 6. The CDR3 consists of 14 residues. The germline V gene has CDR1 SGDLS and CDR2 YYNGEE.

The rearrangement uses TRBV7-9 and TRBJ2-3; maybe TRBD2 (7 bases). The CDR3 runs 18 residues. CDR1 SEHNR and CDR2 FQNEAQ come from the germline V gene (reference sequence). V lost 5 bases and J 4 bases, leaving 25 bases between the germline ends. Here the CDR3 reads CASSPMRGHTQHPDTQYF. The CDR3 DNA follows: TGTGCCAGCAGCCCCATGCGGGGGCACACTCAGCACCCAGATACGCAGTATTTT.

This sequence joins TRBV7-8 and TRBJ2-7; 10 bases are shared with TRBD1. The CDR3 consists of 14 residues. J gave up 4 bases and V 3 bases, and 3 bases lay outside the gene matches. In germline, CDR1 is SGHVS, CDR2 FQNEAQ. The CDR3 nucleotides are TGTGCCAGCAGCTTCGACAGGGGGCATTACGAGCAGTACTTC. Protein: CASSFDRGHYEQYF.

This CDR3 is CASRHLVTGKKDGYTF. The CDR3 nucleotides are TGTGCCAGTAGACACCTTGTGACAGGGAAAAAGGATGGCTACACCTTC. The chain links TRBV19 to TRBJ1-2; TRBD1 agrees at 7 bases. The V and J ends lost 6 bases and 6 bases, in that order; junction bases with no gene match: 16. The CDR3 extends over 16 amino acids. Germline V gives CDR1 LNHDA, CDR2 SQIVND (reference sequence). Full variable domain (remainder filled in from reference TRBV19 and TRBJ1-2): DGGITQSPKYLFRKEGQNVTLSCEQNLNHDAMYWYRQDPGQGLRLIYYSQIVNDFQKGDIAEGYSVSREKKESFPLTVTSAQKNPTAFYLCASRHLVTGKKDGYTFGSGTRLTVV.

A single count supports this clone. CDR3 residues: CASSVGLAGIALGETQYF. In nucleotides, the CDR3 is TGTGCCAGCAGCGTAGGTTTAGCGGGAATCGCCCTAGGAGAGACCCAGTACTTC. The chain carries TRBV9 and TRBJ2-5, with 8 bases identical to TRBD2. The CDR3 is 18 residues long. Germline CDR1 is SGDLS and CDR2 is YYNGEE. V lost 0 bases and J lost 4; bases outside the gene matches: 14.

This clone was seen just once. This sequence joins TRBV28 and TRBJ1-5; no reliable D call. V was shortened by 7 bases and J by 4 bases, with 14 bases between the two germline ends. The germline V gene encodes CDR1 MDHEN and CDR2 SYDVKM. The CDR3 is made up of 14 amino acids. CDR3 residues: CASTRGRMNQPQHF. CDR3 in DNA: TGTGCCAGCACCCGCGGCCGAATGAATCAGCCCCAGCATTTT.

The chain is built from TRBV11-2 and TRBJ1-1; 7 bases map to TRBD1. There are 17 residues in the CDR3. V lost 0 bases, J lost 2 bases, and 9 bases stayed unmatched. From germline, CDR1 is SGHAT and CDR2 FQNNGV. The CDR3 DNA follows: TGTGCCAGCAGCTTAGAATGGACAGGCGATTCTAACACTGAAGCTTTCTTT. Protein sequence: CASSLEWTGDSNTEAFF.

This clone appeared a single time. J is TRBJ1-2 and V is TRBV13; TRBD1 is a possible D gene (5 bases). Germline assignment: CDR1 PRHDT and CDR2 FYEKMQ (reference sequence). V was trimmed by 0 bases and J by 0 bases, leaving 11 bases between them. The CDR3 loop spans 16 amino acids. The CDR3 bases are TGTGCCAGCAGCTTAGGAGGGGACGGGGCTAACTATGGCTACACCTTC. Its protein product is CASSLGGDGANYGYTF.